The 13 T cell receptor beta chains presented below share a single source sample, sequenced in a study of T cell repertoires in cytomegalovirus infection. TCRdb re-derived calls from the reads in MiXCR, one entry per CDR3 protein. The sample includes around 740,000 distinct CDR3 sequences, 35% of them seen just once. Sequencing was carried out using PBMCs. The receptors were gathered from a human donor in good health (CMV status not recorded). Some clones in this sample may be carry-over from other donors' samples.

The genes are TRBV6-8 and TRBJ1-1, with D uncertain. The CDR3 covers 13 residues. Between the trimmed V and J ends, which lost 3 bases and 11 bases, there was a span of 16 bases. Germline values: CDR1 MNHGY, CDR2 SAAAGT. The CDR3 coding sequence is TGTGCCAGCAGTTATTTAGGGAACATCGAGGCTTTCTTT. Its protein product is CASSYLGNIEAFF.

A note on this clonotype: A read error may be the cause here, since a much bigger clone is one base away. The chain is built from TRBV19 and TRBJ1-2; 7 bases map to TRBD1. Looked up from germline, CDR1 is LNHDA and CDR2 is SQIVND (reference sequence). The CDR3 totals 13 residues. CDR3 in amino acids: CASTQTGAYGYAF. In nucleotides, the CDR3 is TGTGCCAGTACCCAAACAGGGGCCTATGGCTACGCCTTC.

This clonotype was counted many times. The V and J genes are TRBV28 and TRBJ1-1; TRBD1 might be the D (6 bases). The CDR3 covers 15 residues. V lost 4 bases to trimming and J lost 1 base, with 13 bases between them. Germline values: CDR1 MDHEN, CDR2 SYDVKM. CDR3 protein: CASSSLQGGNTEAFF. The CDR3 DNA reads TGTGCCAGCAGTTCCCTACAGGGAGGGAACACTGAAGCTTTCTTT.

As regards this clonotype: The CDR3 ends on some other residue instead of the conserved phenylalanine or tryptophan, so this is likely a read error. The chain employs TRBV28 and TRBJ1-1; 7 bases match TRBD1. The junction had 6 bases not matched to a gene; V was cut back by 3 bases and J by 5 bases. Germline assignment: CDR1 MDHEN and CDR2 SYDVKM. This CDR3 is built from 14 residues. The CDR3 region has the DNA TGTGCCAGCAGTTTTCAGGGGGGAGGGACTGAAGCTTTCTGT. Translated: CASSFQGGGTEAFC.

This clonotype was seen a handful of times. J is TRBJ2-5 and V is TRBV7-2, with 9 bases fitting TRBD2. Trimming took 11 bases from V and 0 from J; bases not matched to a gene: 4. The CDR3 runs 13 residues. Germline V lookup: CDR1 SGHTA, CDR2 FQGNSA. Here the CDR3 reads CAVAGEYQETQYF. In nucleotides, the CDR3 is TGTGCCGTAGCGGGAGAGTACCAAGAGACCCAGTACTTC.

CDR3 loop: CASSFGWTPLGSTYEQYF. The CDR3 DNA reads TGTGCCAGCAGTTTTGGTTGGACGCCTCTGGGGTCAACCTACGAGCAGTACTTC. V and J are TRBV28 and TRBJ2-7; D uncertain. The germline CDR1 and CDR2 sequences are MDHEN and SYDVKM. The CDR3 contains 18 residues. V lost 3 bases to trimming and J lost 2 bases, with 23 bases between them.

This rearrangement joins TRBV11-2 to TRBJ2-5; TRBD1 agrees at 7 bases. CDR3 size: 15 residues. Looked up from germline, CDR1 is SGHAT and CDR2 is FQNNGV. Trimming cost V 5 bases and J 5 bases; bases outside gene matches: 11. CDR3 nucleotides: TGTGCCAGCAGCACGACGACAGGGAAATGGGAGACCCAGTACTTC. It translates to CASSTTTGKWETQYF.

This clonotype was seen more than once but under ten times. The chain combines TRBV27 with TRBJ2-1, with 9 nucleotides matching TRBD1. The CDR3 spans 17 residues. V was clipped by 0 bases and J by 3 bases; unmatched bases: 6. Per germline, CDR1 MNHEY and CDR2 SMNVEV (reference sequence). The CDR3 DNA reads TGTGCCAGCAGTTTATCGGAGCGGGGACAGGGCTACAATGAGCAGTTCTTC. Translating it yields CASSLSERGQGYNEQFF.

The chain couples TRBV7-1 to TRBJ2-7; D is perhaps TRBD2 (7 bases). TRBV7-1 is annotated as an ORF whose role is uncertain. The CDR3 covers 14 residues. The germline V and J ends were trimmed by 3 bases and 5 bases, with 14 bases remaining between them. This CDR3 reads CASSSGGGADEQYF. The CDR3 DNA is TGTGCCAGCAGCTCCGGAGGGGGGGCCGACGAGCAGTACTTC.

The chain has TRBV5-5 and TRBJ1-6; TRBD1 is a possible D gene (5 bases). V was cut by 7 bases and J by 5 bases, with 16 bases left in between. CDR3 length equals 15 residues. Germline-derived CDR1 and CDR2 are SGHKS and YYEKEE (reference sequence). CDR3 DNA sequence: TGTGCCAGCTCCACCCCAGGGAGACATAATTCACCCCTCCACTTT. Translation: CASSTPGRHNSPLHF.

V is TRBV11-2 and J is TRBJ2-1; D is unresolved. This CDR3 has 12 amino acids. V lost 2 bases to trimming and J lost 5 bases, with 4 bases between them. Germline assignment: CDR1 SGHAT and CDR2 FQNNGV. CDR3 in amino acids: CASSLPNNEQFF. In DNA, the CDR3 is TGTGCCAGCAGCTTACCAAACAATGAGCAGTTCTTC.

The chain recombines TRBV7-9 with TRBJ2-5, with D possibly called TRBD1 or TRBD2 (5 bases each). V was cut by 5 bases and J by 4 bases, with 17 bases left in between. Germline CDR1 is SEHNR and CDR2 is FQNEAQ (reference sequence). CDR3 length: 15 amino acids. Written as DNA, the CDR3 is TGTGCCAGCAGCCCTCGTGTTGGGGGAAGAGAGACCCAGTACTTC. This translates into CASSPRVGGRETQYF.

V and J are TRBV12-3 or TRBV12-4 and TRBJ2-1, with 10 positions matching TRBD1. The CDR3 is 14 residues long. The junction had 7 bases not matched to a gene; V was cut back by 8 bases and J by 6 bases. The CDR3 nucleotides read TGTGCCAGCGCCCGGACAGGGGGTTTCAATGAGCAGTTCTTC. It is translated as CASARTGGFNEQFF.